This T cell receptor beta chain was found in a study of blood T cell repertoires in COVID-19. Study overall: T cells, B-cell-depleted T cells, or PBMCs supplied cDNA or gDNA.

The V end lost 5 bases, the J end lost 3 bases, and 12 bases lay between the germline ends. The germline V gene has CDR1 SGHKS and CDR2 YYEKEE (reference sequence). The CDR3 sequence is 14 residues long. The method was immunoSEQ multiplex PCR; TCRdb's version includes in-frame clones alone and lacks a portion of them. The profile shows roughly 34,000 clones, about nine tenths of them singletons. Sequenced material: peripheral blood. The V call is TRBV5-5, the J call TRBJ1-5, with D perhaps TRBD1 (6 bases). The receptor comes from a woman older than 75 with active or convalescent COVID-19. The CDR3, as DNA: TGTGCCAGCAGTGGACAGCAGATCAATCAGCCCCAGCATTTT. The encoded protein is CASSGQQINQPQHF.